The 28 T cell receptor beta chains in this list originate from one sample, sequenced in a study of blood T cell repertoires in COVID-19. Here immunoSEQ multiplex PCR was the method, and the copy in TCRdb shows in-frame clones only, minus some. The table lists 110,000 to 150,000 clones, about 90% of them singletons. The specimen was peripheral blood. Receptors originate from a man aged 45-60 years with active or convalescent COVID-19.

The chain employs TRBV7-3 and TRBJ1-4, with D possibly TRBD1 on 5 matching bases. In germline, CDR1 is SGHTA, CDR2 FQGTGA. The length of the CDR3 is 13 residues. V gave up 6 bases and J gave up 5 bases, with 10 bases separating them. CDR3 sequence (DNA): TGTGCCAGCAGTCTCGACAGAAATGAAAAACTGTTTTTT. It is translated as CASSLDRNEKLFF.

The J gene is TRBJ2-7, the V gene TRBV29-1, with 10 positions matching TRBD1. This CDR3 spans 15 amino acids. Trimming removed 6 bases from V and 1 base from J; junction bases left unmatched: 9. The V gene's germline CDR1 is SQVTM and CDR2 ANQGSEA. CDR3 residues: CSVAWTGGVSYEQYF. The DNA of the CDR3 is TGCAGCGTGGCCTGGACAGGGGGAGTTTCCTACGAGCAGTACTTC.

This chain uses TRBV7-3 with TRBJ2-1; 7 bases map to TRBD2. Losses at the gene ends were 5 bases for V and 11 bases for J; bases not matched to a gene: 12. CDR1 is SGHTA, CDR2 FQGTGA, per germline. The CDR3 spans 14 residues. The CDR3 region is CASSQQTSNGKQFF. The CDR3 DNA reads TGTGCCAGCAGCCAACAGACTAGCAATGGGAAGCAGTTCTTC.

CDR3 sequence (DNA): TGTGCCAGCAGTACAACAGGGGGGAGCACAGATACGCAGTATTTT. Amino acids: CASSTTGGSTDTQYF. The rearrangement joins TRBV6-6 to TRBJ2-3, with 8 nucleotides matching TRBD1. Germline assignment: CDR1 MNHNY and CDR2 SVGAGI (reference sequence). The CDR3 is 15 amino acids. V trimming: 5 bases; J trimming: 0 bases; junction bases outside the gene matches: 4.

This clone was seen once. The chain uses TRBV28 and TRBJ2-5; 7 positions agree with TRBD1. J was trimmed by 3 bases and V by 6 bases; bases with no gene match: 7. CDR1 and CDR2 from the germline V gene are MDHEN and SYDVKM. CDR3 size: 14 residues. The CDR3 reads CASRYLGQEETQYF. The CDR3 DNA is TGTGCCAGCAGATACCTCGGACAGGAAGAGACCCAGTACTTC.

The V gene is TRBV9, the J gene TRBJ2-1, with D perhaps matching TRBD2 (5 bases). V was pared by 0 bases and J by 6 bases, with 13 bases between. Germline CDR1 and CDR2: SGDLS and YYNGEE. The CDR3 consists of 15 residues. CDR3 sequence: CASSVGLADSNEQFF. The CDR3 DNA follows: TGTGCCAGCAGCGTAGGGCTAGCCGATAGCAATGAGCAGTTCTTC.

The chain combines TRBV19 with TRBJ2-5; possibly TRBD2 for D (6 bases). This CDR3 has 15 residues. V shed 0 bases and J shed 5 bases, with 13 bases lying between them. The germline CDR1 and CDR2 sequences are LNHDA and SQIVND (reference sequence). In DNA form, the CDR3 reads TGTGCCAGTAGTATAGATGGAGGGAGGTCGGAGACCCAGTACTTC. This translates into CASSIDGGRSETQYF.

J is TRBJ1-1 and V is TRBV29-1; TRBD1 aligns across 7 bases. The CDR3 totals 14 residues. Germline trimming cut 6 bases from V and 0 bases from J; bases unmatched to any gene: 7. Germline assignment: CDR1 SQVTM and CDR2 ANQGSEA. CDR3 in DNA: TGCAGCGTGGCCCCGACAGGGTTGAACACTGAAGCTTTCTTT. This sequence encodes CSVAPTGLNTEAFF.

CDR3 DNA: TGTGCCAGCTCAGTCACAGGGGGCACGACCAACGTCCTGACTTTC. It encodes CASSVTGGTTNVLTF. The chain uses TRBV18 and TRBJ2-6; 9 positions match TRBD1. Germline V gene data show CDR1 as KGHSH and CDR2 as LQKENI. This CDR3 has 15 amino acids. V lost 5 bases to trimming and J lost 8 bases; unmatched junction nucleotides: 7. Drawing the rest from reference TRBV18 and TRBJ2-6, the complete variable domain is NAGVMQNPRHLVRRRGQEARLRCSPMKGHSHVYWYRQLPEEGLKFMVYLQKENIIDESGMPKERFSAEFPKEGPSILRIQQVVRGDSAAYFCASSVTGGTTNVLTFGAGSRLTVL.

The chain carries TRBV14 and TRBJ2-7; D is ambiguous. Trimming shortened V by 1 base and J by 2 bases, and 12 bases separated the two germline ends. This CDR3 spans 15 amino acids. Germline lookup yields CDR1 SGHDN and CDR2 FVKESK. CDR3 nucleotides: TGTGCCAGCAGCCAAGGATACCACCTACCCTACGAGCAGTACTTC. This encodes CASSQGYHLPYEQYF.

This clone occurred once. The rearrangement links TRBV9 to TRBJ1-3; D is perhaps TRBD1 (5 bases). The CDR3 loop spans 16 amino acids. Looked up from germline, CDR1 is SGDLS and CDR2 is YYNGEE. V was pared by 1 base and J by 4 bases, with 15 bases between. CDR3 nucleotide sequence: TGTGCCAGCAGCGTACTTCTCGGGGGAGGAGGAAACACCATATATTTT. Translating gives CASSVLLGGGGNTIYF.

The chain recombines TRBV27 with TRBJ2-4; no clear D gene. Germline CDR1 reads MNHEY; CDR2 reads SMNVEV (reference sequence). V dropped 5 bases and J dropped 0 bases, with 11 bases sitting between them. The CDR3 length is 15 residues. The CDR3 DNA reads as TGTGCCAGCAGTCCGGAGCTCCTAGCCAAAAACATTCAGTACTTC. As protein: CASSPELLAKNIQYF.

The rearrangement joins TRBV11-3 to TRBJ1-3; D gene uncertain. CDR3 length: 16 residues. Germline CDR1 SGHNT, CDR2 YENEEA. V was trimmed by 1 base and J by 0 bases, leaving 10 bases between them. The CDR3 nucleotides read TGTGCCAGCAGCTTAGGGACTCCCGACTCTGGAAACACCATATATTTT. This gives the protein CASSLGTPDSGNTIYF.

This chain joins TRBV5-4 and TRBJ2-7, with TRBD2 identical over 14 bases. V shed 4 bases, J shed 11 bases, and the junction held 11 bases outside the gene matches. Germline V gives CDR1 SGHNT, CDR2 YYREEE (reference sequence). The CDR3 runs 15 residues. The CDR3 region is CASSITSGTSGRKYF. The DNA for the CDR3 is TGTGCCAGCAGCATCACTTCCGGGACTAGCGGGAGAAAGTACTTC.

The chain joins TRBV5-6 to TRBJ1-5, with D unclear. From germline, CDR1 is SGHDT and CDR2 YYEEEE. Trimming took 0 bases from V and 4 from J, leaving 8 bases between them. The CDR3 extends over 14 amino acids. CDR3 DNA: TGTGCCAGCAGCTTGGGTAGTCTAAATCAGCCCCAGCATTTT. It specifies CASSLGSLNQPQHF.

The chain is built from TRBV10-2 and TRBJ1-2; 11 nucleotides agree with TRBD1. CDR1 WSHSY and CDR2 SAAADI come from the germline V gene. The CDR3 has 15 residues. The V and J ends lost 5 bases and 8 bases, in that order; junction bases with no gene match: 10. The CDR3 here is CASSPNRDRGGGYTF. The CDR3, as DNA: TGCGCCAGCAGTCCAAACCGGGACAGGGGGGGCGGCTACACCTTC.

The chain couples TRBV18 to TRBJ2-1; 10 nucleotides line up with TRBD1. Trimming took 1 base from V and 4 from J; bases not matched to a gene: 7. This CDR3 region has 17 residues. Germline V gives CDR1 KGHSH, CDR2 LQKENI. The CDR3 region is CASSPRVGQGVYNEQFF. The CDR3 nucleotides read TGTGCCAGCTCACCACGCGTAGGACAGGGGGTATACAATGAGCAGTTCTTC.

This chain connects TRBV15 to TRBJ2-1, with TRBD1 matching over 9 bases. Germline CDR1 reads LNHNV; CDR2 reads YYDKDF (reference sequence). V dropped 9 bases and J dropped 6; count of bases not matched to a gene: 9. The CDR3 consists of 14 residues. The CDR3 region has the DNA TGTGCCACTTGTCGGGACAGGGTGTGCAATGAGCAGTTCTTC. This encodes CATCRDRVCNEQFF.

The chain combines TRBV2 with TRBJ1-2; D is possibly TRBD1 (5 bases). Germline CDR1 and CDR2: SNHLY and FYNNEI. V gave up 9 bases and J gave up 4 bases, with 18 bases separating them. The CDR3 totals 14 residues. CDR3 nucleotides: TGTGCCAGACAGACTCCTACAGGAAGCTATGGCTACACCTTC. Its protein is CARQTPTGSYGYTF.

The V and J genes are TRBV6-6 and TRBJ2-1, with 15 bases lining up with TRBD2. CDR3 length: 16 amino acids. Germline assignment: CDR1 MNHNY and CDR2 SVGAGI (reference sequence). V was clipped by 4 bases and J by 9 bases; unmatched bases: 7. CDR3 residues: CASSSLTGLAGGEQFF. CDR3 bases: TGTGCCAGCAGTTCCTTGACGGGACTAGCGGGAGGTGAGCAGTTCTTC.

The gene calls are TRBV27 and TRBJ1-2; D uncertain. This CDR3 contains 15 residues. Germline V lookup: CDR1 MNHEY, CDR2 SMNVEV (reference sequence). V was shortened by 0 bases and J by 3 bases, with 11 bases between the two germline ends. CDR3 bases: TGTGCCAGCAGTTTATCGGGCAGGTTACACTATGGCTACACCTTC. Protein: CASSLSGRLHYGYTF.

This rearrangement joins TRBV7-2 to TRBJ2-3, with D tentatively TRBD2 (6 bases). The CDR3 consists of 17 residues. Trimming took 0 bases from V and 0 from J, leaving 13 bases between them. Germline values: CDR1 SGHTA, CDR2 FQGNSA. CDR3 sequence reads: CASSLAGAGISTDTQYF. The CDR3 nucleotides are TGTGCCAGCAGCTTAGCCGGGGCGGGAATTAGCACAGATACGCAGTATTTT.

The chain uses TRBV7-3 and TRBJ2-7, with D possibly matching TRBD2 (6 bases). V lost 1 base to trimming and J lost 1 base, with 11 bases between them. The CDR3 is 15 amino acids. From germline, CDR1 is SGHTA and CDR2 FQGTGA. Here the CDR3 DNA reads TGTGCCAGCAGCTTAAACTCCGGGACTTCCTACGAGCAGTACTTC. Translating it yields CASSLNSGTSYEQYF. The variable domain in full, with the rest retrieved from reference TRBV7-3 and TRBJ2-7, is GAGVSQTPSNKVTEKGKYVELRCDPISGHTALYWYRQSLGQGPEFLIYFQGTGAADDSGLPNDRFFAVRPEGSVSTLKIQRTERGDSAVYLCASSLNSGTSYEQYFGPGTRLTVT.

The J gene is TRBJ2-7, the V gene TRBV28, with 8 bases lining up with TRBD2. J was trimmed by 0 bases and V by 5 bases; bases with no gene match: 6. The CDR3 is made up of 15 amino acids. From germline, CDR1 is MDHEN and CDR2 SYDVKM. The CDR3, as DNA: TGTGCCAGCAGTCCGAGCGGGGGCAGCTCCTACGAGCAGTACTTC. Translated: CASSPSGGSSYEQYF.

The CDR3 loop is CASTSIGGQGNTEAFF. The CDR3 coding sequence is TGCGCCAGCACCTCAATCGGGGGGCAAGGGAACACTGAAGCTTTCTTT. The chain joins TRBV5-1 to TRBJ1-1, with D possibly matching TRBD1 (6 bases). V lost 6 bases and J lost 1, with 19 bases in between. This CDR3 spans 16 amino acids. The V gene's germline CDR1 is SGHRS and CDR2 YFSETQ.

The V and J genes are TRBV6-6 and TRBJ1-4; the match to TRBD1 covers 8 bases. The CDR3 is 15 amino acids. The trim removed 6 bases at V and 7 bases at J, leaving 10 bases unmatched. CDR1 and CDR2 (germline): MNHNY, SVGAGI (reference sequence). This CDR3 reads CASSPTGVKGEKLFF. Here the CDR3 DNA reads TGTGCCAGCAGCCCGACAGGGGTTAAGGGTGAAAAACTGTTTTTT.

This chain uses TRBV2 with TRBJ2-3, with D tentatively TRBD1 (6 bases). The V gene lost 4 bases and the J gene lost 5 bases, with 10 bases spanning the gap. The CDR3 sequence is 13 residues long. Per the germline V gene, CDR1 is SNHLY and CDR2 is FYNNEI. CDR3 amino acids: CASSVGAVDTQYF. The DNA of the CDR3 is TGTGCCAGCAGTGTGGGGGCGGTAGATACGCAGTATTTT.

V usage is TRBV6-5 and J usage is TRBJ1-1; D is possibly TRBD1 (6 bases). This CDR3 comprises 14 residues. CDR1 is MNHEY, CDR2 SVGAGI, per germline. V was clipped by 0 bases and J by 5 bases, with 10 bases between them. CDR3 loop: CASSYSDSLTEAFF. CDR3 DNA sequence: TGTGCCAGCAGTTACTCGGACAGCTTGACTGAAGCTTTCTTT.